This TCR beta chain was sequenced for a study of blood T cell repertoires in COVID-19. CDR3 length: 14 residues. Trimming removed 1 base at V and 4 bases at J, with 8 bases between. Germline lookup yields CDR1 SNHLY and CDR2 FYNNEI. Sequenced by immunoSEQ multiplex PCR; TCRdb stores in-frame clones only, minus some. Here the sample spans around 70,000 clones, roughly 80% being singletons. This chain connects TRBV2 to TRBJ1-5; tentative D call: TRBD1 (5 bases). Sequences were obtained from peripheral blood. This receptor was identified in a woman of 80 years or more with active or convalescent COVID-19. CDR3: CASSEEGQNQPQHF. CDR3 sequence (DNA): TGTGCCAGCAGTGAAGAGGGGCAGAATCAGCCCCAGCATTTT.